This T cell receptor beta chain was recorded in a study of T cell repertoires in cytomegalovirus infection. Study-wide context: CMV infection and matching HLA type were both indicated by public TCR beta signatures.

CDR1 is MDHEN and CDR2 is SYDVKM in the germline V gene. The CDR3 has 14 residues. With 3 bases removed from V and 7 bases from J, the gap between germline ends came to 12 bases. This clonotype was recorded a few times. One entry per CDR3 protein results from TCRdb running MiXCR on the reads. The repertoire holds around 280,000 distinct CDR3 sequences, with about 8.8% as singletons. Sequencing was performed on PBMCs. The sequence came from a human donor in good health (CMV status not recorded). Some clones in this sample may be carry-over from other donors' samples. The V gene is TRBV28, the J gene TRBJ2-2, with D possibly being TRBD1 (5 bases). The CDR3 DNA sequence: TGTGCCAGCAGTTTCGGAAGGGGCATCGGGGAGCTGTTTTTT. Translation gives CASSFGRGIGELFF.